These 23 T cell receptor beta chains share one sample of origin, sequenced in a study of cytomegalovirus exposure and HLA in healthy donors. The repertoire was sequenced with immunoSEQ multiplex PCR; TCRdb's copy has only in-frame clones and lacks some. Of 220,000 or so clones listed, 65% to 85% were seen once; the top ten hold roughly an eighth. The source material was PBMCs. The receptors originated from a woman aged 25 to 39 in good health and CMV-seropositive.

The CDR3 loop is CASSPRGRGQTEAFF. DNA of the CDR3: TGTGCCAGCAGTCCCAGGGGGCGGGGGCAGACTGAAGCTTTCTTT. This chain uses TRBV27 with TRBJ1-1; 8 bases align to TRBD1. CDR1 is MNHEY, CDR2 SMNVEV, per germline (reference sequence). V shed 5 bases and J 5 bases; nucleotides not matched to a gene: 10. The CDR3 runs to 15 residues.

This chain links TRBV30 with TRBJ1-1; D is ambiguous. The V and J ends lost 4 bases and 3 bases respectively, with 9 bases between them. The CDR3 has 12 residues. Germline CDR1 and CDR2: GTSNPN and SVGIG (reference sequence). The CDR3 region is CAWTTGYTEAFF. DNA for the CDR3: TGTGCCTGGACGACCGGCTACACTGAAGCTTTCTTT.

This chain uses TRBV18 with TRBJ2-1, with 7 bases that match TRBD1. From germline, CDR1 is KGHSH and CDR2 LQKENI. The V gene end was trimmed by 4 bases and the J gene end by 5 bases; junction bases not matched to a gene: 8. This CDR3 comprises 15 residues. The CDR3 DNA is TGTGCCAGCTCACAAAGAGTTGACAGGGACAATGAGCAGTTCTTC. It translates to CASSQRVDRDNEQFF. Full variable domain (rest looked up from reference TRBV18 and TRBJ2-1): NAGVMQNPRHLVRRRGQEARLRCSPMKGHSHVYWYRQLPEEGLKFMVYLQKENIIDESGMPKERFSAEFPKEGPSILRIQQVVRGDSAAYFCASSQRVDRDNEQFFGPGTRLTVL.

The rearrangement joins TRBV5-1 to TRBJ2-7; 7 bases map to TRBD1. The V segment lost 4 bases and the J segment 4 bases; nucleotides outside the gene matches: 8. CDR1 is SGHRS, CDR2 YFSETQ, per germline. The CDR3 length is 14 residues. The CDR3, as DNA: TGCGCCAGCAGCCCAGAAAGCAGGGGGTACGAGCAGTACTTC. Translated: CASSPESRGYEQYF.

The gene calls are TRBV5-6 and TRBJ2-5, with D possibly being TRBD1 (6 bases). This CDR3 region has 15 residues. Germline values: CDR1 SGHDT, CDR2 YYEEEE. V was shortened by 4 bases and J by 4 bases, with 17 bases between the two germline ends. The CDR3 DNA follows: TGTGCCAGCAGCCTACAGGGTTATTTCGGAGAGACCCAGTACTTC. It is translated as CASSLQGYFGETQYF.

The chain is built from TRBV11-2 and TRBJ2-7; possible D gene TRBD2, 6 bases. The V and J ends lost 1 base and 2 bases respectively, with 9 bases between them. Germline CDR1 reads SGHAT; CDR2 reads FQNNGV. This CDR3 region has 14 residues. The CDR3 DNA reads TGTGCCAGCAGCTTAGGGTGGGGGGCCTACGAGCAGTACTTC. Protein: CASSLGWGAYEQYF.

In this sample, this clone turned up once. This chain joins TRBV25-1 and TRBJ2-7; 8 bases map to TRBD1. CDR1 is MGHDK, CDR2 SYGVNS, per germline. The CDR3 spans 15 residues. The ends lost 2 bases at V and 1 base at J; junction bases unmatched: 4. The CDR3 DNA sequence: TGTGCCAGCAGTGAAGTGGGGGACAGGTCCTACGAGCAGTACTTC. Amino acids: CASSEVGDRSYEQYF.

The V gene is TRBV6-5, the J gene TRBJ2-1; D is possibly TRBD2 (6 bases). Germline V lookup: CDR1 MNHEY, CDR2 SVGAGI. V lost 0 bases to trimming and J lost 5 bases, with 11 bases between them. There are 15 residues in the CDR3. CDR3 protein: CASSYSWGVNNEQFF. The CDR3 DNA reads TGTGCCAGCAGTTACTCGTGGGGGGTTAACAATGAGCAGTTCTTC.

This clone has only one observation. The chain has TRBV7-8 and TRBJ1-2, with 8 bases that match TRBD1. CDR3 size: 14 residues. J lost 6 bases, V lost 5 bases, and 8 bases had no gene match. Germline assignment: CDR1 SGHVS and CDR2 FQNEAQ. CDR3 nucleotide sequence: TGTGCCAGCAGCCCAGACAGGGGAATTCATGGCTACACCTTC. This gives the protein CASSPDRGIHGYTF.

This clone was observed once. This rearrangement joins TRBV12-5 to TRBJ2-3; D gene uncertain. The V end was cut by 4 bases, the J end by 6 bases, with 5 bases between. This CDR3 contains 11 residues. Germline assignment: CDR1 LGHNT and CDR2 FRNRAP. CDR3 nucleotides: TGTGCTAGTGGTTGGGGTGATACGCAGTATTTT. Its translation: CASGWGDTQYF.

The J gene is TRBJ2-3, the V gene TRBV5-1; D is undetermined. Looked up from germline, CDR1 is SGHRS and CDR2 is YFSETQ. This CDR3 spans 13 amino acids. Trimming took off 0 bases at V and 4 bases at J, with 6 bases between the two ends. The chain's CDR3 is CASSLEMADTQYF. The CDR3 DNA reads as TGCGCCAGCAGCTTGGAGATGGCAGATACGCAGTATTTT. Complete variable domain (other parts from reference TRBV5-1 and TRBJ2-3): KAGVTQTPRYLIKTRGQQVTLSCSPISGHRSVSWYQQTPGQGLQFLFEYFSETQRNKGNFPGRFSGRQFSNSRSEMNVSTLELGDSALYLCASSLEMADTQYFGPGTRLTVL.

This clone was seen only a few times. This chain links TRBV7-9 with TRBJ1-2; D gene uncertain. Deletions cut 1 base from V and 1 base from J, with 4 bases between. Germline values: CDR1 SEHNR, CDR2 FQNEAQ (reference sequence). This CDR3 has 13 amino acids. Here the CDR3 DNA reads TGTGCCAGCAGCTTAGAAGATAACTATGGCTACACCTTC. It specifies CASSLEDNYGYTF.

This clone was observed a few times. This chain connects TRBV10-3 to TRBJ1-2; TRBD1 matches 7 bases. Trimming removed 0 bases from V and 0 bases from J; junction bases left unmatched: 7. CDR1 is ENHRY and CDR2 is SYGVKD in the germline V gene. The CDR3 consists of 17 residues. This CDR3 reads CAISESGTDLPNYGYTF. CDR3 in DNA: TGTGCCATCAGTGAGTCCGGGACAGACCTTCCTAACTATGGCTACACCTTC.

The chain carries TRBV6-1 and TRBJ2-7; D possibly uses TRBD1 or TRBD2 (5 bases each). There are 12 residues in the CDR3. CDR1 and CDR2 from the germline V gene are MNHNS and SASEGT. V was shortened by 7 bases and J by 7 bases, with 14 bases between the two germline ends. CDR3 sequence (DNA): TGTGCCAGCAAGAGGGGATTGAATGAGCAGTACTTC. Amino acids: CASKRGLNEQYF.

This chain connects TRBV2 to TRBJ2-2; D assignment may be TRBD1 or TRBD2 (5 bases each). With 7 bases removed from V and 3 bases from J, the gap between germline ends came to 12 bases. The germline V gene encodes CDR1 SNHLY and CDR2 FYNNEI. CDR3 size: 14 residues. The CDR3 loop reads CASKRGSDTGELFF. The CDR3 DNA sequence: TGTGCCAGCAAGAGGGGAAGCGACACCGGGGAGCTGTTTTTT.

The V call is TRBV5-1, the J call TRBJ2-1, with 7 bases that match TRBD2. V was pared by 7 bases and J by 0 bases, with 7 bases of the junction left unmatched. The CDR3 sequence is 15 residues long. Germline CDR1 and CDR2: SGHRS and YFSETQ. CDR3 protein: CASGLVQSSYNEQFF. The CDR3 DNA reads TGCGCCAGCGGACTAGTGCAAAGCTCCTACAATGAGCAGTTCTTC.

The chain joins TRBV6-5 to TRBJ2-2; maybe TRBD1 (6 bases). Trimming took 5 bases from V and 3 from J, leaving 10 bases between them. This CDR3 is 14 amino acids long. Per germline, CDR1 MNHEY and CDR2 SVGAGI. Written as DNA, the CDR3 is TGTGCCAGCAGTACCGGACAGTACACCGGGGAGCTGTTTTTT. Amino acids: CASSTGQYTGELFF.

The chain is built from TRBV7-2 and TRBJ2-1, with TRBD2 matching over 7 bases. After removal of 5 bases from V and 10 bases from J, the junction contained 14 bases not matched to a gene. Germline loops: CDR1 SGHTA, CDR2 FQGNSA. CDR3 length: 15 residues. CDR3 region: CASSIETTRGGEQFF. DNA for the CDR3: TGTGCCAGCAGCATAGAAACAACTAGGGGAGGGGAGCAGTTCTTC.

This clone was seen just once. V gene TRBV15 combines with J gene TRBJ2-7; perhaps TRBD1 as D (5 bases). The CDR3 consists of 13 residues. The V gene's germline CDR1 is LNHNV and CDR2 YYDKDF (reference sequence). Trimming removed 0 bases at V and 4 bases at J, with 7 bases between. CDR3 amino acids: CATSRDRGYEQYF. The DNA of the CDR3 is TGTGCCACCAGCAGAGATAGGGGATACGAGCAGTACTTC.

This clone was detected only a few times. The V call is TRBV7-2, the J call TRBJ2-2; 8 bases agree with TRBD1. The germline CDR1 and CDR2 sequences are SGHTA and FQGNSA. V was clipped by 4 bases and J by 9 bases; unmatched bases: 10. The CDR3 covers 15 residues. CDR3 protein: CASSSRTGIARELFF. The CDR3 DNA reads TGTGCCAGCAGCTCACGGACAGGGATAGCGAGGGAGCTGTTTTTT. The full variable domain, completed using reference TRBV7-2 and TRBJ2-2, is GAGVSQSPSNKVTEKGKDVELRCDPISGHTALYWYRQSLGQGLEFLIYFQGNSAPDKSGLPSDRFSAERTGGSVSTLTIQRTQQEDSAVYLCASSSRTGIARELFFGEGSRLTVL.

The table lists this clone with a few counts. The V call is TRBV6-5, the J call TRBJ2-1, with 8 bases fitting TRBD2. In germline, CDR1 is MNHEY, CDR2 SVGAGI. The CDR3 extends over 15 amino acids. V lost 6 bases to trimming and J lost 3 bases; unmatched junction nucleotides: 7. CDR3: CASSPSGSNYNEQFF. The CDR3 region has the DNA TGTGCCAGCAGCCCCAGCGGGAGTAACTACAATGAGCAGTTCTTC.

The chain is built from TRBV28 and TRBJ1-2; weak D call: TRBD1 (5 bases). Per germline, CDR1 MDHEN and CDR2 SYDVKM. The germline V and J ends were trimmed by 2 bases and 0 bases, with 13 bases remaining between them. CDR3 size: 16 residues. The CDR3 DNA is TGTGCCAGCAGTTTACTTCTTCGGGGCTCTAACTATGGCTACACCTTC. This translates into CASSLLLRGSNYGYTF.

The V call is TRBV20-1, the J call TRBJ2-5; D not resolved. Trimming removed 1 base at V and 5 bases at J, with 2 bases between. Germline CDR1 is DFQATT and CDR2 is SNEGSKA (reference sequence). This CDR3 spans 10 amino acids. CDR3 loop: CSARVETQYF. CDR3 DNA: TGCAGTGCTAGAGTGGAGACCCAGTACTTC.